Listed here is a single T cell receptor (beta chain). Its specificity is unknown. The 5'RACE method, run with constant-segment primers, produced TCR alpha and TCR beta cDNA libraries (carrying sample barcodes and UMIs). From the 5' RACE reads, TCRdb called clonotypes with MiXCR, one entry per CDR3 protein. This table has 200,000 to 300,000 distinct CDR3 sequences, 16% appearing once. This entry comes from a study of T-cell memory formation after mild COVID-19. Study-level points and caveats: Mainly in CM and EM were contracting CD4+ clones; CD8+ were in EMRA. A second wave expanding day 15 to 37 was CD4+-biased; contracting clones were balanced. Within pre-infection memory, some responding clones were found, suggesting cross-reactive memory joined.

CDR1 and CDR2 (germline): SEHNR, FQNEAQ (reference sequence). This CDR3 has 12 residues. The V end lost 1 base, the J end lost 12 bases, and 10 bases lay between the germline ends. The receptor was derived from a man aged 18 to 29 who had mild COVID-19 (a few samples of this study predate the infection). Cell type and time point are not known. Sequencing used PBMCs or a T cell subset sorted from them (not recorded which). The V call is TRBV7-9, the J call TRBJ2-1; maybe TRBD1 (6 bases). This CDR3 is CASSLGPRGQFF. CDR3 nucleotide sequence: TGTGCCAGCAGCTTAGGTCCCAGGGGGCAGTTCTTC.